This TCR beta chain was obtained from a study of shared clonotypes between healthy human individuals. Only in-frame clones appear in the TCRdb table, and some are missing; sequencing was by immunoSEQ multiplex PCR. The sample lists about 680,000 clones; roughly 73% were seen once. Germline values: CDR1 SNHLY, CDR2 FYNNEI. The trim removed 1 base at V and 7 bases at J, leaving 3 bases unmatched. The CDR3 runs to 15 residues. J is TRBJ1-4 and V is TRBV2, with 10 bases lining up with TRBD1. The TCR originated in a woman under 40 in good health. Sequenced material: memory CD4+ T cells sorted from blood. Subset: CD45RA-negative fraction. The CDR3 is CASSEDGTGVEKLFF. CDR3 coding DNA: TGTGCCAGCAGTGAAGATGGGACAGGGGTTGAAAAACTGTTTTTT.